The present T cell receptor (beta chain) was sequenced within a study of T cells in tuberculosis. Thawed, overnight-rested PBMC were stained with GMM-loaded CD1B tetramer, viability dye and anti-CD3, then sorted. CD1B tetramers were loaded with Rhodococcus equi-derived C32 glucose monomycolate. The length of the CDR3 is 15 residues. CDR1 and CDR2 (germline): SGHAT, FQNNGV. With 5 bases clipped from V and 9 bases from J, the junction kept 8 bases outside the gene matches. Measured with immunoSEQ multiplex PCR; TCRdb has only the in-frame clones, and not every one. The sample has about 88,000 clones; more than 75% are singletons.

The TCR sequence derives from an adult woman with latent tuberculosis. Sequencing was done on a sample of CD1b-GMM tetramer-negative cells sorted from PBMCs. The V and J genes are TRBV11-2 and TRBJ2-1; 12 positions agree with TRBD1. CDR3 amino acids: CASSPGTGGYAEQFF. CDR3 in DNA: TGTGCCAGCAGCCCCGGGACAGGGGGCTATGCTGAGCAGTTCTTC.